One and the same sample provided the 28 T cell receptor beta chains below, sequenced in a study of cytomegalovirus exposure and HLA in healthy donors. Using immunoSEQ multiplex PCR, the repertoire was profiled, and TCRdb retains in-frame clones only, with some absent. The table lists approximately 180,000 clones, roughly 86% of them singletons. The sample was PBMCs. These TCRs come from a woman between 18 and 29 years old in good health and CMV-seronegative.

The J gene is TRBJ2-1, the V gene TRBV5-6, with 9 bases lining up with TRBD1. The CDR3 has 16 residues. Germline V gives CDR1 SGHDT, CDR2 YYEEEE. V was clipped by 4 bases and J by 7 bases; unmatched bases: 12. The CDR3 protein is CASSTGQGKVVNEQFF. As DNA, the CDR3 is TGTGCCAGCAGCACCGGACAGGGGAAGGTGGTAAATGAGCAGTTCTTC.

The chain carries TRBV5-8 and TRBJ2-7, with D perhaps matching TRBD2 (5 bases). Germline V CDR1 and CDR2: SGHTS, YDEGEE. The CDR3 length is 12 residues. V lost 2 bases to trimming and J lost 6 bases, with 9 bases between them. Here the CDR3 reads CASSFNGIEQYF. For the CDR3, the DNA is TGTGCCAGCAGCTTCAACGGGATCGAGCAGTACTTC.

This clone showed up just a few times. The chain carries TRBV2 and TRBJ1-2; 10 positions match TRBD1. The CDR3 extends over 15 amino acids. V lost 6 bases and J lost 8; bases outside the gene matches: 12. CDR1 SNHLY and CDR2 FYNNEI come from the germline V gene. The CDR3 region has the DNA TGTGCCAGCAGCTTGACAGGGGGCAGCCCTATGGGCTACACCTTC. It specifies CASSLTGGSPMGYTF.

The gene calls are TRBV7-2 and TRBJ2-3; D may be TRBD2 (5 bases). Germline CDR1 is SGHTA and CDR2 is FQGNSA. CDR3 length: 14 amino acids. The ends were cut back, 5 bases at V and 2 bases at J, with 11 bases in the middle. CDR3 coding DNA: TGTGCCAGCAGCCCCGGACTTTCCACAGATACGCAGTATTTT. It encodes CASSPGLSTDTQYF.

The table lists this clone with a count of one. V is TRBV30 and J is TRBJ2-1; D call uncertain. This CDR3 contains 12 residues. V lost 5 bases to trimming and J lost 0 bases, with 5 bases between them. The germline gives CDR1 GTSNPN, CDR2 SVGIG (reference sequence). In nucleotides, the CDR3 is TGTGCCTGGGGTAGCTCCTACAATGAGCAGTTCTTC. Protein sequence: CAWGSSYNEQFF.

The V gene is TRBV6-1, the J gene TRBJ1-4; D not certain. Trimming shortened V by 7 bases and J by 5 bases, and 5 bases separated the two germline ends. CDR3 size: 11 residues. Germline V lookup: CDR1 MNHNS, CDR2 SASEGT. In nucleotides, the CDR3 is TGTGCCAGCAAACAGAATGAAAAACTGTTTTTT. The encoded protein is CASKQNEKLFF.

This chain uses TRBV9 with TRBJ1-1; D gene uncertain. The CDR3 contains 14 residues. Germline V gene lookup returns CDR1 SGDLS and CDR2 YYNGEE. V was trimmed by 0 bases and J by 4 bases, leaving 10 bases between them. The CDR3 here is CASSVGGGPTEAFF. CDR3 coding DNA: TGTGCCAGCAGCGTAGGGGGAGGGCCCACTGAAGCTTTCTTT.

The genes are TRBV5-1 and TRBJ1-2; D might be TRBD1 (6 bases). Per germline, CDR1 SGHRS and CDR2 YFSETQ. This CDR3 is 14 amino acids long. Trimming took 4 bases from V and 2 from J, leaving 12 bases between them. The CDR3 here is CASSPDSLNYGYTF. As DNA, the CDR3 is TGCGCCAGCAGCCCGGACAGCTTAAACTATGGCTACACCTTC.

This clone was found once. The chain links TRBV20-1 to TRBJ1-1; D is uncertain. With 3 bases removed from V and 4 bases from J, the gap between germline ends came to 6 bases. CDR1 is DFQATT and CDR2 is SNEGSKA in the germline V gene (reference sequence). The CDR3 runs 11 residues. The CDR3 coding sequence is TGCAGTGCTAGTCTCCTCACTGAAGCTTTCTTT. Amino acids: CSASLLTEAFF.

This clone was observed a single time. The chain has TRBV28 and TRBJ1-1; D uncertain. Germline V gene data show CDR1 as MDHEN and CDR2 as SYDVKM. Trimming left V 5 bases short and J 5 bases short, with 15 bases between. The CDR3 covers 14 residues. CDR3 in amino acids: CASSQTTRRTEAFF. In DNA, the CDR3 is TGTGCCAGCAGTCAAACTACAAGAAGAACTGAAGCTTTCTTT.

J is TRBJ2-5 and V is TRBV5-1, with D perhaps TRBD2 (6 bases). The CDR3 has 15 residues. Trimming took 0 bases from V and 0 from J, leaving 9 bases between them. The germline V gene encodes CDR1 SGHRS and CDR2 YFSETQ. CDR3 sequence reads: CASSLVGGNQETQYF. The CDR3 DNA reads TGCGCCAGCAGCTTGGTGGGCGGGAACCAAGAGACCCAGTACTTC. Supplemented by reference TRBV5-1 and TRBJ2-5, the full variable domain reads KAGVTQTPRYLIKTRGQQVTLSCSPISGHRSVSWYQQTPGQGLQFLFEYFSETQRNKGNFPGRFSGRQFSNSRSEMNVSTLELGDSALYLCASSLVGGNQETQYFGPGTRLLVL.

This clone has a handful of counts. The rearrangement links TRBV30 to TRBJ1-5; D is ambiguous. V was trimmed by 3 bases and J by 7 bases, leaving 13 bases between them. CDR1 GTSNPN and CDR2 SVGIG come from the germline V gene (reference sequence). This CDR3 has 13 amino acids. The CDR3 nucleotides are TGTGCCTGGAGCATCCAGGCGGGCCAGCCCCAGCATTTT. This translates into CAWSIQAGQPQHF.

This sequence joins TRBV10-3 and TRBJ2-7; 7 nucleotides match TRBD2. Trimming removed 8 bases from V and 4 bases from J; junction bases left unmatched: 2. Germline-derived CDR1 and CDR2 are ENHRY and SYGVKD. The CDR3 is 11 amino acids. CDR3 coding DNA: TGTGCCATCTGGGGGGGATACGAGCAGTACTTC. This gives the protein CAIWGGYEQYF.

V usage is TRBV5-4 and J usage is TRBJ2-7; 15 bases align to TRBD2. From germline, CDR1 is SGHNT and CDR2 YYREEE (reference sequence). The CDR3 sequence is 16 residues long. Trimming at V came to 4 bases and at J to 5 bases, leaving 7 bases not matched to a gene. The CDR3 region is CASSKRTSGRADEQYF. The DNA for the CDR3 is TGTGCCAGCAGCAAAAGGACTAGCGGGAGGGCCGACGAGCAGTACTTC.

This clone showed up just a few times. The rearrangement uses TRBV10-3 and TRBJ1-3; D is unclear. V was pared by 11 bases and J by 0 bases, with 11 bases between. Per germline, CDR1 ENHRY and CDR2 SYGVKD. This CDR3 contains 13 residues. The CDR3 DNA is TGTGCCTCCGCAGACTTCTCTGGAAACACCATATATTTT. This encodes CASADFSGNTIYF.

V and J are TRBV19 and TRBJ2-7; D unclear. Germline CDR1 reads LNHDA; CDR2 reads SQIVND (reference sequence). The ends were cut back, 3 bases at V and 4 bases at J, with 16 bases in the middle. This CDR3 contains 15 residues. The CDR3 DNA is TGTGCCAGTAGTATTTCTATTAGACAACAGTACGAGCAGTACTTC. It yields the protein CASSISIRQQYEQYF.

The rearrangement links TRBV5-1 to TRBJ1-2; the D is unclear. The CDR3 has 12 amino acids. Trimming shortened V by 5 bases and J by 2 bases, and 7 bases separated the two germline ends. Germline-derived CDR1 and CDR2 are SGHRS and YFSETQ. CDR3 in DNA: TGCGCCAGCAGTAACGGGAACTATGGCTACACCTTC. Its translation is CASSNGNYGYTF.

The chain uses TRBV21-1 and TRBJ2-1; the table's TRBD2 call for D was not verified on the DNA. TRBV21-1 is a known pseudogene. This CDR3 is built from 19 residues. CDR3 coding DNA: TGTGCCAGCAGGTCTGAGGCTAGCGGGAGGAAAAGCTCCTACAATGAGCAGTTCTTC. Translated: CASRSEASGRKSSYNEQFF.

V is TRBV7-9 and J is TRBJ1-1; 9 positions match TRBD1. The CDR3 loop spans 15 amino acids. Germline V lookup: CDR1 SEHNR, CDR2 FQNEAQ (reference sequence). The V segment lost 5 bases and the J segment 2 bases; nucleotides outside the gene matches: 6. The CDR3 here is CASSIRTGANTEAFF. CDR3 DNA: TGTGCCAGCAGCATAAGGACAGGGGCCAACACTGAAGCTTTCTTT.

The chain joins TRBV6-5 to TRBJ2-3; the D is unclear. The CDR3 is made up of 12 amino acids. Germline CDR1 and CDR2: MNHEY and SVGAGI. The V gene lost 4 bases and the J gene lost 2 bases, with 4 bases spanning the gap. The CDR3 is CASSLYTDTQYF. In DNA form, the CDR3 reads TGTGCCAGCAGTTTATACACAGATACGCAGTATTTT.

The chain employs TRBV7-9 and TRBJ2-1, with 10 bases identical to TRBD1. This CDR3 contains 17 residues. V lost 2 bases and J lost 5; bases outside the gene matches: 9. Germline CDR1 is SEHNR and CDR2 is FQNEAQ (reference sequence). The CDR3 nucleotides read TGTGCCAGCAGCTTAAGCCGGGGGGGACAGGGGAACAATGAGCAGTTCTTC. It is translated as CASSLSRGGQGNNEQFF.

V and J are TRBV2 and TRBJ1-1; D gene ambiguous. This CDR3 has 13 amino acids. Trimming cost V 6 bases and J 6 bases, with 14 bases left between them. Germline-derived CDR1 and CDR2 are SNHLY and FYNNEI. The CDR3 bases are TGTGCCAGCAGAGATCTGGAGATCGCTGAAGCTTTCTTT. Protein: CASRDLEIAEAFF.

The genes are TRBV4-1 and TRBJ2-1; weak D call: TRBD1 (5 bases). This CDR3 comprises 17 residues. Trimming shortened V by 0 bases and J by 6 bases, and 18 bases separated the two germline ends. CDR1 and CDR2 (germline): MGHRA, YSYEKL. The CDR3 sequence: CASSQDYLVRGGNEQFF. The CDR3 DNA reads as TGCGCCAGCAGCCAAGATTATCTCGTTAGGGGTGGCAATGAGCAGTTCTTC.

This clone has only a few counts. This chain connects TRBV6-1 to TRBJ1-6; TRBD1 matches 11 bases. CDR1 and CDR2 (germline): MNHNS, SASEGT. The CDR3 sequence is 15 residues long. The junction had 2 bases not matched to a gene; V was cut back by 2 bases and J by 8 bases. The CDR3 reads CASSERDRGDSPLHF. The CDR3 DNA reads as TGTGCCAGCAGTGAAAGGGACAGGGGGGATTCACCCCTCCACTTT.

CDR3 DNA sequence: TGTGCCAGCAACCATCGACTAGCGAACAATGAGCAGTTCTTC. This sequence encodes CASNHRLANNEQFF. The chain has TRBV27 and TRBJ2-1; 8 bases map to TRBD2. V lost 7 bases and J lost 5; bases outside the gene matches: 7. The CDR3 has 14 amino acids. Germline loops: CDR1 MNHEY, CDR2 SMNVEV (reference sequence).

This chain joins TRBV4-1 and TRBJ1-2; maybe TRBD1 (6 bases). Germline values: CDR1 MGHRA, CDR2 YSYEKL. This CDR3 region has 13 residues. Between the trimmed V and J ends, which lost 6 bases and 2 bases, there was a span of 10 bases. CDR3 region: CASRKQGNYGYTF. CDR3 DNA sequence: TGCGCCAGCAGGAAACAGGGAAACTATGGCTACACCTTC.

This chain links TRBV28 with TRBJ2-3, with D possibly matching TRBD1 (5 bases). Germline lookup yields CDR1 MDHEN and CDR2 SYDVKM. Trimming pared 5 bases from V and 2 bases from J, leaving 8 bases between. CDR3 size: 13 residues. The CDR3: CASSPTDTDTQYF. DNA for the CDR3: TGTGCCAGCAGTCCGACAGACACAGATACGCAGTATTTT. The full variable domain, rest sourced from reference TRBV28 and TRBJ2-3, is DVKVTQSSRYLVKRTGEKVFLECVQDMDHENMFWYRQDPGLGLRLIYFSYDVKMKEKGDIPEGYSVSREKKERFSLILESASTNQTSMYLCASSPTDTDTQYFGPGTRLTVL.

V gene TRBV12-5 combines with J gene TRBJ2-7; D uncertain. Germline V lookup: CDR1 LGHNT, CDR2 FRNRAP. Trimming shortened V by 6 bases and J by 3 bases, and 12 bases separated the two germline ends. The CDR3 consists of 13 residues. The CDR3 sequence is CASGATRRYEQYF. CDR3 DNA: TGTGCTAGTGGGGCGACAAGACGCTACGAGCAGTACTTC.